A single sample gave rise to the 28 T cell receptor beta chains below, sequenced in a study of PD-L1 blockade in urothelial cancer. Assay used: immunoSEQ multiplex PCR; TCRdb lists only in-frame clones, some missing. The sample records tens of thousands of clones, 82% being singletons. The source was PBMCs, collected around atezolizumab (anti-PD-L1) treatment. These receptor sequences come from a man between 65 and 80 years old with urothelial cancer.

This clone was picked up a small number of times. This chain joins TRBV11-2 and TRBJ1-4, with D perhaps matching TRBD1 (6 bases). V was clipped by 4 bases and J by 2 bases, with 11 bases between them. Germline-derived CDR1 and CDR2 are SGHAT and FQNNGV. CDR3 length: 15 residues. The CDR3 spells CASSSTGSTNEKLFF. DNA for the CDR3: TGTGCCAGCAGCTCCACAGGGAGTACTAATGAAAAACTGTTTTTT.

The chain uses TRBV7-6 and TRBJ2-3; TRBD1 aligns across 8 bases. After removal of 5 bases from V and 2 bases from J, the junction contained 9 bases not matched to a gene. This CDR3 is 16 amino acids long. In germline, CDR1 is SGHVS, CDR2 FNYEAQ. CDR3 region: CASSPRTGRYTDTQYF. The CDR3 nucleotides are TGTGCCAGCAGCCCACGGACAGGGCGTTACACAGATACGCAGTATTTT.

The chain couples TRBV5-4 to TRBJ2-5; TRBD1 agrees at 9 bases. CDR1 is SGHNT, CDR2 YYREEE, per germline (reference sequence). CDR3 length equals 14 residues. V was clipped by 0 bases and J by 3 bases; unmatched bases: 0. CDR3: CASSLGQGEETQYF. CDR3 nucleotides: TGTGCCAGCAGCTTGGGACAGGGGGAAGAGACCCAGTACTTC. The full variable domain, completed using reference TRBV5-4 and TRBJ2-5, is ETGVTQSPTHLIKTRGQQVTLRCSSQSGHNTVSWYQQALGQGPQFIFQYYREEENGRGNFPPRFSGLQFPNYSSELNVNALELDDSALYLCASSLGQGEETQYFGPGTRLLVL.

This chain joins TRBV7-2 and TRBJ2-7; D unresolved. Germline lookup yields CDR1 SGHTA and CDR2 FQGNSA. The CDR3 has 14 residues. Trimming shortened V by 1 base and J by 0 bases, and 7 bases separated the two germline ends. The CDR3 bases are TGTGCCAGCAGCTTAGATGGCGGCTCCTACGAGCAGTACTTC. This encodes CASSLDGGSYEQYF. Full variable domain (missing parts from reference TRBV7-2 and TRBJ2-7): GAGVSQSPSNKVTEKGKDVELRCDPISGHTALYWYRQSLGQGLEFLIYFQGNSAPDKSGLPSDRFSAERTGGSVSTLTIQRTQQEDSAVYLCASSLDGGSYEQYFGPGTRLTVT.

V gene TRBV27 combines with J gene TRBJ2-5; perhaps TRBD2 as D (5 bases). Trimming left V 6 bases short and J 7 bases short, with 24 bases between. This CDR3 has 16 amino acids. From germline, CDR1 is MNHEY and CDR2 SMNVEV (reference sequence). The CDR3 bases are TGTGCCAGCAGCCCCCCCCGGGAAGGCGCCGGTACGACCCAGTACTTC. It yields the protein CASSPPREGAGTTQYF.

The chain recombines TRBV6-6 with TRBJ1-2; tentatively, D is TRBD1 (5 bases). The CDR3 runs to 14 residues. V lost 5 bases and J lost 8, with 18 bases in between. Germline V gene lookup returns CDR1 MNHNY and CDR2 SVGAGI (reference sequence). Written as DNA, the CDR3 is TGTGCCAGCAGTCCCCGAGGAGGGGTCAGCGGCTACACCTTC. It yields the protein CASSPRGGVSGYTF.

The chain employs TRBV18 and TRBJ1-4; D gene unclear. This CDR3 spans 12 amino acids. Per germline, CDR1 KGHSH and CDR2 LQKENI. V lost 4 bases and J 5 bases, leaving 5 bases between the germline ends. The CDR3 DNA reads TGTGCCAGCTCACTGCAGAATGAAAAACTGTTTTTT. Protein: CASSLQNEKLFF.

The V gene is TRBV19, the J gene TRBJ1-3; D remains unclear. This CDR3 has 15 residues. Germline V lookup: CDR1 LNHDA, CDR2 SQIVND (reference sequence). V dropped 5 bases and J dropped 0 bases, with 11 bases sitting between them. Written as DNA, the CDR3 is TGTGCCAGTAGTCCAGTCTTGATCTCTGGAAACACCATATATTTT. Translating gives CASSPVLISGNTIYF.

The chain has TRBV6-6 and TRBJ1-2, with D maybe TRBD1 (6 bases). Germline V CDR1 and CDR2: MNHNY, SVGAGI (reference sequence). Trimming cost V 8 bases and J 4 bases, with 17 bases left between them. This CDR3 contains 14 residues. This chain's CDR3 is CASRETGFTYGYTF. DNA of the CDR3: TGTGCCAGCCGGGAAACAGGGTTCACCTATGGCTACACCTTC.

The genes are TRBV5-4 and TRBJ1-4; D may be TRBD1 (6 bases). The ends were cut back, 5 bases at V and 6 bases at J, with 17 bases in the middle. This CDR3 is built from 15 residues. Germline CDR1 is SGHNT and CDR2 is YYREEE (reference sequence). CDR3 DNA sequence: TGTGCCAGCAGTTTGAGACAGGCTGGGCATGAAAAACTGTTTTTT. Its translation is CASSLRQAGHEKLFF. The whole variable domain, filled in from reference TRBV5-4 and TRBJ1-4, reads ETGVTQSPTHLIKTRGQQVTLRCSSQSGHNTVSWYQQALGQGPQFIFQYYREEENGRGNFPPRFSGLQFPNYSSELNVNALELDDSALYLCASSLRQAGHEKLFFGSGTQLSVL.

The table lists this clone with a few counts. The J gene is TRBJ1-2, the V gene TRBV6-1; unclear D gene. V was pared by 6 bases and J by 7 bases, with 18 bases between. The CDR3 is 14 amino acids. The V gene's germline CDR1 is MNHNS and CDR2 SASEGT. The CDR3 sequence: CASRMTLGSGGYTF. CDR3 coding DNA: TGTGCCAGCAGGATGACCTTAGGGAGTGGTGGCTACACCTTC.

The rearrangement joins TRBV5-1 to TRBJ2-5; TRBD2 aligns across 15 bases. CDR3 length: 17 amino acids. V lost 4 bases, J lost 5 bases, and 9 bases stayed unmatched. Looked up from germline, CDR1 is SGHRS and CDR2 is YFSETQ. The CDR3 region is CASSPRTSGRAEETQYF. CDR3 DNA sequence: TGCGCCAGCAGCCCTAGGACTAGCGGGAGGGCCGAGGAGACCCAGTACTTC.

The chain employs TRBV7-2 and TRBJ2-5; 9 bases match TRBD2. The germline V gene encodes CDR1 SGHTA and CDR2 FQGNSA. This CDR3 spans 17 amino acids. Trimming cost V 5 bases and J 7 bases; bases outside gene matches: 17. CDR3 DNA: TGTGCCAGCAGCCCCCGCGCTTTAGCGGGAGTCGCCCGGACCCAGTACTTC. Residues: CASSPRALAGVARTQYF.

This chain joins TRBV5-1 and TRBJ2-2; 8 bases are a match to TRBD2. CDR1 and CDR2 (germline): SGHRS, YFSETQ. Trimming at V came to 4 bases and at J to 6 bases, leaving 8 bases not matched to a gene. This CDR3 comprises 15 residues. The CDR3 sequence is CASSRSGLVAGELFF. The CDR3 DNA is TGCGCCAGCAGCCGCTCGGGACTAGTAGCCGGGGAGCTGTTTTTT.

This clone was counted a few times. The rearrangement uses TRBV25-1 and TRBJ1-2; D not resolved. The V gene's germline CDR1 is MGHDK and CDR2 SYGVNS. CDR3 size: 16 residues. The germline V and J ends were trimmed by 3 bases and 2 bases, with 16 bases remaining between them. CDR3 sequence (DNA): TGTGCCAGCAGTGATTCGACGGGTTGGAGGAACTATGGCTACACCTTC. Its translation is CASSDSTGWRNYGYTF.

The V call is TRBV5-1, the J call TRBJ1-5, with 8 bases identical to TRBD1. Per the germline V gene, CDR1 is SGHRS and CDR2 is YFSETQ. The CDR3 runs to 15 residues. Trimming removed 2 bases from V and 6 bases from J; junction bases left unmatched: 7. CDR3 amino acids: CASSLVSGGGQPQHF. DNA of the CDR3: TGCGCCAGCAGCTTAGTTTCAGGGGGCGGTCAGCCCCAGCATTTT.

The chain is built from TRBV5-1 and TRBJ2-3; D is ambiguous. In germline, CDR1 is SGHRS, CDR2 YFSETQ. The CDR3 has 17 amino acids. The ends were cut back, 4 bases at V and 6 bases at J, with 24 bases in the middle. The DNA for the CDR3 is TGCGCCAGCAGCCCCCTTTCGGGTAGCCAGATAGTGGATACGCAGTATTTT. This encodes CASSPLSGSQIVDTQYF.

This chain uses TRBV19 with TRBJ1-1; a weak D match, TRBD1 (6 bases). The CDR3 contains 14 residues. The ends were cut back, 5 bases at V and 4 bases at J, with 14 bases in the middle. In germline, CDR1 is LNHDA, CDR2 SQIVND (reference sequence). The CDR3 bases are TGTGCCAGTAGTTCACAGGGTGGTAGCACTGAAGCTTTCTTT. Residues: CASSSQGGSTEAFF.

This clone has a handful of counts. The chain joins TRBV7-2 to TRBJ2-5; weak D call: TRBD1 (7 bases). The V gene's germline CDR1 is SGHTA and CDR2 FQGNSA. The CDR3 extends over 16 amino acids. The germline V and J ends were trimmed by 1 base and 5 bases, with 17 bases remaining between them. Here the CDR3 DNA reads TGTGCCAGCAGCTTAGAGCAGGGGGGTGTTCAGGAGACCCAGTACTTC. Protein product: CASSLEQGGVQETQYF. The full variable domain, in which reference TRBV7-2 and TRBJ2-5 provide the parts outside the CDR3, is GAGVSQSPSNKVTEKGKDVELRCDPISGHTALYWYRQSLGQGLEFLIYFQGNSAPDKSGLPSDRFSAERTGGSVSTLTIQRTQQEDSAVYLCASSLEQGGVQETQYFGPGTRLLVL.

As DNA, the CDR3 is TGTGCCAGCAGTTCCTCGGGAGTGTACACTGAAGCTTTCTTT. This gives the protein CASSSSGVYTEAFF. The chain employs TRBV28 and TRBJ1-1; D remains unclear. CDR3 length: 14 amino acids. Germline V gene sequence: CDR1 MDHEN, CDR2 SYDVKM. V was shortened by 4 bases and J by 3 bases, with 12 bases between the two germline ends.

J is TRBJ1-1 and V is TRBV2; D is possibly TRBD1 (6 bases). Germline values: CDR1 SNHLY, CDR2 FYNNEI. Between the trimmed V and J ends, which lost 5 bases and 1 base, there was a span of 11 bases. The CDR3 consists of 14 residues. CDR3 DNA: TGTGCCAGCAGTCTACAGGGAAAGAACACTGAAGCTTTCTTT. Its protein is CASSLQGKNTEAFF.

This clone was recorded a few times. V gene TRBV19 combines with J gene TRBJ1-1, with 7 bases matching TRBD1. The junction had 4 bases not matched to a gene; V was cut back by 6 bases and J by 0 bases. There are 14 residues in the CDR3. CDR1 and CDR2 (germline): LNHDA, SQIVND (reference sequence). CDR3 nucleotide sequence: TGTGCCAGTAGGTCGACAGGGATGAACACTGAAGCTTTCTTT. Translating gives CASRSTGMNTEAFF.

The rearrangement uses TRBV19 and TRBJ2-3, with a weak D call TRBD2 (5 bases). The CDR3 runs to 13 residues. Trimming removed 5 bases from V and 7 bases from J, with 13 bases in between. Germline V gene data show CDR1 as LNHDA and CDR2 as SQIVND (reference sequence). The DNA for the CDR3 is TGTGCCAGTAGTGGCCCCAAGCGGAATACGCAGTATTTT. Translation: CASSGPKRNTQYF. Supplemented by reference TRBV19 and TRBJ2-3, the full variable domain reads DGGITQSPKYLFRKEGQNVTLSCEQNLNHDAMYWYRQDPGQGLRLIYYSQIVNDFQKGDIAEGYSVSREKKESFPLTVTSAQKNPTAFYLCASSGPKRNTQYFGPGTRLTVL.

This clone was counted between two and nine times. This chain connects TRBV28 to TRBJ2-7, with 7 bases identical to TRBD2. The CDR3 is 20 amino acids. Germline-derived CDR1 and CDR2 are MDHEN and SYDVKM. V trimming: 5 bases; J trimming: 2 bases; junction bases outside the gene matches: 24. DNA for the CDR3: TGTGCCAGCAGTGGCGCATTTGACCAGGGAGGGGCGCAGATTACCTACGAGCAGTACTTC. This codes for CASSGAFDQGGAQITYEQYF.

The chain joins TRBV4-1 to TRBJ2-2; weak D call: TRBD1 (7 bases). The CDR3 is 14 residues long. Germline loops: CDR1 MGHRA, CDR2 YSYEKL. The V end lost 6 bases, the J end lost 3 bases, and 11 bases lay between the germline ends. The CDR3 coding sequence is TGCGCCAGCAGGGTCAGGGGGGACACCGGGGAGCTGTTTTTT. The encoded protein is CASRVRGDTGELFF.

This clone was recorded only once. This chain uses TRBV7-9 with TRBJ2-7; tentative D call: TRBD2 (6 bases). Germline V gene sequence: CDR1 SEHNR, CDR2 FQNEAQ (reference sequence). V lost 1 base, J lost 6 bases, and 19 bases lay in between. This CDR3 has 16 amino acids. CDR3 coding DNA: TGTGCCAGCAGCTTAGAAATCGGGGGTGGGGGTGCCGAGCAGTACTTC. The encoded protein is CASSLEIGGGGAEQYF.

The rearrangement links TRBV7-8 to TRBJ2-6; TRBD2 is a possible D gene (6 bases). Germline CDR1 is SGHVS and CDR2 is FQNEAQ. Between the trimmed V and J ends, which lost 3 bases and 0 bases, there was a span of 9 bases. This CDR3 comprises 16 residues. Written as DNA, the CDR3 is TGTGCCAGCAGCTTCAGGAGGGCCTCTGGGGCCAACGTCCTGACTTTC. Its protein product is CASSFRRASGANVLTF.

V and J are TRBV2 and TRBJ2-7; 7 bases are shared with TRBD1. The CDR3 runs 15 residues. The V gene end was trimmed by 6 bases and the J gene end by 0 bases; junction bases not matched to a gene: 8. Per the germline V gene, CDR1 is SNHLY and CDR2 is FYNNEI. As DNA, the CDR3 is TGTGCCAGCAGCCTCGACAGGGTGGCCTCCTACGAGCAGTACTTC. It codes for CASSLDRVASYEQYF. Filled out from reference TRBV2 and TRBJ2-7, the complete variable domain reads EPEVTQTPSHQVTQMGQEVILRCVPISNHLYFYWYRQILGQKVEFLVSFYNNEISEKSEIFDDQFSVERPDGSNFTLKIRSTKLEDSAMYFCASSLDRVASYEQYFGPGTRLTVT.